These 15 T cell receptor beta chains originate from one sample sequenced in a study of Ad26.COV2.S vaccination and SARS-CoV-2 variants. Clones were sequenced by immunoSEQ multiplex PCR, and TCRdb holds only the in-frame ones, with some missing. The table lists fewer than 900,000 clones, about 89% of them singletons. Treatment specified: roughly 19 received Ad26.COV2.S at low or high dose, single or two shots; roughly five received placebo; per-sample allocation not given. All samples were drawn on day 63, counting from the first vaccine or placebo injection. The sample consisted of peripheral blood, taken in a trial of Ad26.COV2.S vaccine versus placebo. The origin of the receptors is a person aged 18-65 years who received the Ad26.COV2.S COVID-19 vaccine or a placebo.

About this clone: Other DNA sequences of this sample code for an identical CDR3. This chain joins TRBV4-3 and TRBJ1-1; no clear D gene. This CDR3 contains 13 residues. CDR1 and CDR2 (germline): LGHNA, YSLEER. Trimming took off 1 base at V and 2 bases at J, with 5 bases between the two ends. CDR3 sequence (DNA): TGCGCCAGCAGCCAAGGACGAAACACTGAAGCTTTCTTT. Its translation is CASSQGRNTEAFF.

The V call is TRBV18, the J call TRBJ1-2; the D is unclear. This CDR3 is built from 15 residues. Per the germline V gene, CDR1 is KGHSH and CDR2 is LQKENI. The V end lost 2 bases, the J end lost 4 bases, and 14 bases lay between the germline ends. The CDR3 sequence: CASSPSRNDLYGYTF. Written as DNA, the CDR3 is TGTGCCAGCTCACCATCCAGGAACGACCTCTATGGCTACACCTTC.

The CDR3, as DNA: TGTGCCAGCAGCTTAGGGACTAGCGGGACCGTAACCTACGAGCAGTACTTC. This codes for CASSLGTSGTVTYEQYF. The chain combines TRBV7-2 with TRBJ2-7; the match to TRBD2 covers 12 bases. V dropped 1 base and J dropped 2; count of bases not matched to a gene: 6. CDR1 and CDR2 from the germline V gene are SGHTA and FQGNSA. This CDR3 comprises 17 residues. Variable domain in full (rest from reference TRBV7-2 and TRBJ2-7): GAGVSQSPSNKVTEKGKDVELRCDPISGHTALYWYRQSLGQGLEFLIYFQGNSAPDKSGLPSDRFSAERTGGSVSTLTIQRTQQEDSAVYLCASSLGTSGTVTYEQYFGPGTRLTVT.

CDR3 in DNA: TGTGCCAGCAGTTCCCAGGGGTACAATTCACCCCTCCACTTT. Translating it yields CASSSQGYNSPLHF. V is TRBV6-5 and J is TRBJ1-6; a possible D gene is TRBD1 (6 bases). The CDR3 runs 14 residues. V was trimmed by 4 bases and J by 7 bases, leaving 11 bases between them. Per germline, CDR1 MNHEY and CDR2 SVGAGI.

The rearrangement joins TRBV12-3 or TRBV12-4 to TRBJ2-1; tentative D call: TRBD2 (5 bases). The CDR3 has 13 residues. Trimming shortened V by 1 base and J by 7 bases, and 8 bases separated the two germline ends. CDR3 loop: CASSLVQRNEQFF. In nucleotides, the CDR3 is TGTGCCAGCAGTTTAGTTCAGCGGAATGAGCAGTTCTTC.

The gene calls are TRBV7-9 and TRBJ2-3, with a possible D match to TRBD1 (5 bases). The germline CDR1 and CDR2 sequences are SEHNR and FQNEAQ (reference sequence). The CDR3 extends over 16 amino acids. Trimming removed 1 base from V and 2 bases from J, with 13 bases in between. The CDR3 bases are TGTGCCAGCAGCTTAGTGTGGGGCGCGTCCACAGATACGCAGTATTTT. It encodes CASSLVWGASTDTQYF.

The chain couples TRBV24-1 to TRBJ1-2; D unresolved. Per germline, CDR1 KGHDR and CDR2 SFDVKD. V lost 3 bases, J lost 8 bases, and 18 bases lay in between. The CDR3 is 15 residues long. The CDR3 loop is CATSDEGSSTGGYTF. Here the CDR3 DNA reads TGTGCCACCAGTGATGAGGGATCTTCAACGGGGGGCTACACCTTC.

The chain carries TRBV9 and TRBJ1-5; D call uncertain. The length of the CDR3 is 15 residues. V was trimmed by 4 bases and J by 4 bases, leaving 15 bases between them. Germline V lookup: CDR1 SGDLS, CDR2 YYNGEE. CDR3 bases: TGTGCCAGCAGCCAAGGAGGATTAAGGAATCAGCCCCAGCATTTT. Protein sequence: CASSQGGLRNQPQHF.

The chain couples TRBV6-5 to TRBJ2-7, with D tentatively TRBD1 or TRBD2 (5 bases each). The CDR3 extends over 13 amino acids. CDR1 MNHEY and CDR2 SVGAGI come from the germline V gene. Trimming cost V 8 bases and J 2 bases, with 13 bases left between them. CDR3 loop: CASGRDGTYEQYF. The CDR3 coding sequence is TGTGCCAGCGGCCGGGACGGAACCTACGAGCAGTACTTC.

This clone occurred once. V gene TRBV28 combines with J gene TRBJ2-7; the match to TRBD2 covers 11 bases. The CDR3 is made up of 14 amino acids. Germline trimming cut 6 bases from V and 9 bases from J; bases unmatched to any gene: 10. Germline assignment: CDR1 MDHEN and CDR2 SYDVKM. The CDR3 sequence: CASSQISGRAWQYF. The CDR3 DNA sequence: TGTGCCAGCAGCCAAATTAGCGGGAGGGCCTGGCAGTACTTC.

The chain is built from TRBV7-8 and TRBJ1-5, with 8 bases that match TRBD1. Unmatched junction bases numbered 4, after V lost 0 bases and J lost 0 bases. Germline V gives CDR1 SGHVS, CDR2 FQNEAQ. The CDR3 has 17 residues. CDR3 sequence reads: CASSLADRAYSNQPQHF. In DNA, the CDR3 is TGTGCCAGCAGCTTAGCGGACAGGGCCTATAGCAATCAGCCCCAGCATTTT.

The chain employs TRBV7-2 and TRBJ1-5, with a possible D match to TRBD1 (5 bases). The CDR3 is 14 residues long. Germline CDR1 and CDR2: SGHTA and FQGNSA. The V end lost 5 bases, the J end lost 9 bases, and 17 bases lay between the germline ends. CDR3 residues: CASSVSSGAGPQHF. The CDR3 DNA sequence: TGTGCCAGCAGCGTATCCAGTGGGGCGGGGCCCCAGCATTTT. Combining the CDR3 with reference TRBV7-2 and TRBJ1-5 gives the whole variable domain GAGVSQSPSNKVTEKGKDVELRCDPISGHTALYWYRQSLGQGLEFLIYFQGNSAPDKSGLPSDRFSAERTGGSVSTLTIQRTQQEDSAVYLCASSVSSGAGPQHFGDGTRLSIL.

The J gene is TRBJ2-3, the V gene TRBV15; the D is unclear. Trimming removed 5 bases at V and 2 bases at J, with 11 bases between. The CDR3 loop spans 14 amino acids. In germline, CDR1 is LNHNV, CDR2 YYDKDF (reference sequence). Here the CDR3 DNA reads TGTGCCACCAGCCCCCTCAGCTACACAGATACGCAGTATTTT. This sequence encodes CATSPLSYTDTQYF.

The chain recombines TRBV7-2 with TRBJ1-4, with D possibly TRBD1 on 5 matching bases. Trimming cost V 1 base and J 4 bases, with 10 bases left between them. CDR1 is SGHTA and CDR2 is FQGNSA in the germline V gene. The CDR3 length is 15 residues. In nucleotides, the CDR3 is TGTGCCAGCAGCTTAGTTGTGGGGGGTAATGAAAAACTGTTTTTT. It yields the protein CASSLVVGGNEKLFF. Drawing the rest from reference TRBV7-2 and TRBJ1-4, the complete variable domain is GAGVSQSPSNKVTEKGKDVELRCDPISGHTALYWYRQSLGQGLEFLIYFQGNSAPDKSGLPSDRFSAERTGGSVSTLTIQRTQQEDSAVYLCASSLVVGGNEKLFFGSGTQLSVL.

This clone was seen a single time. The rearrangement links TRBV19 to TRBJ2-7; 11 nucleotides align to TRBD2. Germline-derived CDR1 and CDR2 are LNHDA and SQIVND (reference sequence). V trimming: 5 bases; J trimming: 3 bases; junction bases outside the gene matches: 6. The CDR3 covers 15 residues. The CDR3 region has the DNA TGTGCCAGTAGTTCTAGCGGGAGGAAAGGCTACGAGCAGTACTTC. Protein product: CASSSSGRKGYEQYF.